The 8 T cell receptor beta chains given below trace back to one sample, sequenced in a study of shared clonotypes between healthy human individuals. Profiled with immunoSEQ multiplex PCR; TCRdb holds only in-frame clones, not every one. The data contain about 2.2 million clones, 80% to 95% of them singletons. Naive CD8 cells were CD45RO-negative, positively selected for CCR7, excluding terminally differentiated effector memory CD45RA+ cells. Sequences were obtained from naive CD8+ T cells from PBMCs. All receptors derive from a man aged 18 to 30 in good health. Some clones in this sample may be carry-over from other donors' samples.

V and J are TRBV15 and TRBJ2-2, with 7 bases aligning to TRBD1. This CDR3 has 15 amino acids. Germline V CDR1 and CDR2: LNHNV, YYDKDF (reference sequence). With 0 bases clipped from V and 5 bases from J, the junction kept 3 bases outside the gene matches. CDR3 bases: TGTGCCACCAGCAGAGAAAGGGGGCGGACCGGGGAGCTGTTTTTT. This translates into CATSRERGRTGELFF.

Of note for this clone: Other DNA variants within this sample encode the same CDR3. V usage is TRBV27 and J usage is TRBJ2-1, with D perhaps matching TRBD2 (5 bases). Germline loops: CDR1 MNHEY, CDR2 SMNVEV (reference sequence). The CDR3 sequence is 13 residues long. Trimming took 3 bases from V and 6 from J, leaving 9 bases between them. CDR3 bases: TGTGCCAGCAGTTTCGGAGGTGCCAATGAGCAGTTCTTC. It translates to CASSFGGANEQFF.

The chain links TRBV13 to TRBJ2-5, with 8 bases fitting TRBD2. Germline V gives CDR1 PRHDT, CDR2 FYEKMQ (reference sequence). Unmatched junction bases numbered 6, after V lost 2 bases and J lost 1 base. The CDR3 spans 16 residues. CDR3 sequence (DNA): TGTGCCAGCAGCTTATTCTTACGGGAGGGCCAAGAGACCCAGTACTTC. Its translation: CASSLFLREGQETQYF. Together with reference TRBV13 and TRBJ2-5, the CDR3 gives the full variable domain: AAGVIQSPRHLIKEKRETATLKCYPIPRHDTVYWYQQGPGQDPQFLISFYEKMQSDKGSIPDRFSAQQFSDYHSELNMSSLELGDSALYFCASSLFLREGQETQYFGPGTRLLVL.

Concerning this clone itself: Other DNA sequences within the sample encode an identical CDR3. CDR3 nucleotide sequence: TGTGCCAGCAGCCCGGGGGGTTACGAGCAGTACTTC. This translates into CASSPGGYEQYF. This chain links TRBV7-9 with TRBJ2-7, with 7 positions matching TRBD2. Germline values: CDR1 SEHNR, CDR2 FQNEAQ (reference sequence). Trimming took 5 bases from V and 4 from J; bases not matched to a gene: 2. The length of the CDR3 is 12 residues.

The V gene is TRBV9, the J gene TRBJ2-1; 8 nucleotides line up with TRBD2. Unmatched junction bases numbered 11, after V lost 0 bases and J lost 3 bases. CDR1 and CDR2 from the germline V gene are SGDLS and YYNGEE. This CDR3 is built from 18 residues. The chain's CDR3 is CASSVALAGGKGYNEQFF. In nucleotides, the CDR3 is TGTGCCAGCAGCGTAGCTCTGGCGGGAGGCAAGGGCTACAATGAGCAGTTCTTC. The full variable domain, with the rest looked up from reference TRBV9 and TRBJ2-1, is DSGVTQTPKHLITATGQRVTLRCSPRSGDLSVYWYQQSLDQGLQFLIQYYNGEERAKGNILERFSAQQFPDLHSELNLSSLELGDSALYFCASSVALAGGKGYNEQFFGPGTRLTVL.

The V call is TRBV7-9, the J call TRBJ2-7; the match to TRBD2 covers 13 bases. V was pared by 4 bases and J by 5 bases, with 11 bases of the junction left unmatched. CDR3 length equals 17 residues. Germline CDR1 SEHNR, CDR2 FQNEAQ (reference sequence). The CDR3 here is CASSSPLRTSGSHEQYF. CDR3 DNA: TGTGCCAGCAGCTCCCCTCTGAGGACTAGCGGGAGTCACGAGCAGTACTTC.

The CDR3 region is CASSYIGGEQYF. The CDR3 DNA reads as TGCGCCAGCAGCTACATAGGGGGCGAGCAGTACTTC. The rearrangement links TRBV4-1 to TRBJ2-7; TRBD1 might be the D (6 bases). The length of the CDR3 is 12 residues. Germline values: CDR1 MGHRA, CDR2 YSYEKL. V shed 5 bases and J shed 6 bases, with 11 bases lying between them.

A few counts support this clone. The chain joins TRBV6-6 to TRBJ1-2; 9 bases match TRBD1. The CDR3 loop spans 14 amino acids. V trimming: 6 bases; J trimming: 4 bases; junction bases outside the gene matches: 6. CDR1 and CDR2 from the germline V gene are MNHNY and SVGAGI (reference sequence). The CDR3 region is CASRTGGLGYGYTF. CDR3 bases: TGTGCCAGCAGAACAGGGGGCTTAGGCTATGGCTACACCTTC.